The 15 T cell receptor beta chains in this list originate from one sample, sequenced in a study of OX40 agonist ivuxolimab in advanced cancers. Sequencing was performed with immunoSEQ multiplex PCR; in TCRdb, only in-frame clones are kept and a portion is missing. The data contain about 54,000 clones, almost 85% of them singletons. Sequenced here: CD4+ or CD8+ T cells sorted from blood, sampled in a trial of the OX40 agonist ivuxolimab. Receptors were obtained from an adult with an advanced solid tumor such as melanoma, head and neck, liver or kidney cancer.

The chain combines TRBV28 with TRBJ1-5, with 8 bases identical to TRBD1. The germline V gene encodes CDR1 MDHEN and CDR2 SYDVKM. V was clipped by 5 bases and J by 5 bases; unmatched bases: 5. The CDR3 consists of 14 residues. The CDR3 nucleotides are TGTGCCAGCAGTGAATCAGGGGGCTATCAGCCCCAGCATTTT. Translating gives CASSESGGYQPQHF.

The V and J genes are TRBV19 and TRBJ2-2, with 8 bases lining up with TRBD1. Germline V CDR1 and CDR2: LNHDA, SQIVND (reference sequence). The CDR3 extends over 16 amino acids. The V and J ends lost 1 base and 2 bases, in that order; junction bases with no gene match: 3. CDR3 protein: CASSIVGTGNTGELFF. The DNA of the CDR3 is TGTGCCAGTAGTATAGTTGGGACAGGAAACACCGGGGAGCTGTTTTTT.

V is TRBV5-4 and J is TRBJ1-3, with 8 bases matching TRBD1. This CDR3 has 17 residues. V lost 2 bases, J lost 0 bases, and 7 bases stayed unmatched. Germline CDR1 SGHNT, CDR2 YYREEE (reference sequence). The CDR3 is CASSFRGRISSGNTIYF. The CDR3 nucleotides read TGTGCCAGCAGCTTCAGGGGGCGAATTTCCTCTGGAAACACCATATATTTT.

CDR3 loop: CASSRLAASGELFF. CDR3 sequence (DNA): TGCGCCAGCAGCCGCCTTGCGGCCTCCGGGGAGCTGTTTTTT. This sequence joins TRBV4-3 and TRBJ2-2, with D unresolved. The CDR3 runs 14 residues. Germline CDR1 LGHNA, CDR2 YSLEER. The ends were cut back, 4 bases at V and 6 bases at J, with 12 bases in the middle.

The chain joins TRBV2 to TRBJ2-3, with D possibly matching TRBD2 (5 bases). The CDR3 is 13 amino acids. The V end lost 5 bases, the J end lost 6 bases, and 12 bases lay between the germline ends. In germline, CDR1 is SNHLY, CDR2 FYNNEI. CDR3 residues: CASSPNLADTQYF. The CDR3 region has the DNA TGTGCCAGCAGTCCAAATTTAGCGGATACGCAGTATTTT.

The chain combines TRBV7-6 with TRBJ1-3, with 7 bases fitting TRBD1. CDR3 size: 17 residues. The ends lost 5 bases at V and 2 bases at J; junction bases unmatched: 12. CDR1 and CDR2 from the germline V gene are SGHVS and FNYEAQ. CDR3: CASSLSRTGHAGNTIYF. CDR3 coding DNA: TGTGCCAGCAGCCTATCGCGGACAGGACATGCTGGAAACACCATATATTTT.

The V and J genes are TRBV6-5 and TRBJ1-4; TRBD1 matches 8 bases. The CDR3 runs to 14 residues. Germline lookup yields CDR1 MNHEY and CDR2 SVGAGI. V was clipped by 5 bases and J by 8 bases; unmatched bases: 7. CDR3 region: CASSRGQGDEKLFF. CDR3 DNA sequence: TGTGCCAGCAGTCGCGGACAGGGTGACGAAAAACTGTTTTTT.

This chain uses TRBV11-3 with TRBJ2-3; unclear D gene. This CDR3 region has 12 residues. CDR1 SGHNT and CDR2 YENEEA come from the germline V gene. Trimming shortened V by 2 bases and J by 4 bases, and 4 bases separated the two germline ends. The CDR3 coding sequence is TGTGCCAGCAGCTTATCCCCAGATACGCAGTATTTT. Encoded protein: CASSLSPDTQYF.

The rearrangement links TRBV7-9 to TRBJ2-7; no reliable D call. Trimming pared 5 bases from V and 0 bases from J, leaving 5 bases between. This CDR3 contains 12 residues. Per the germline V gene, CDR1 is SEHNR and CDR2 is FQNEAQ (reference sequence). Here the CDR3 DNA reads TGTGCCAGCAGCCCTAACTCCTACGAGCAGTACTTC. This sequence encodes CASSPNSYEQYF.

The rearrangement links TRBV6-6 to TRBJ2-7; maybe TRBD1 (7 bases). Germline assignment: CDR1 MNHNY and CDR2 SVGAGI (reference sequence). The ends were cut back, 5 bases at V and 5 bases at J, with 19 bases in the middle. This CDR3 spans 15 amino acids. The CDR3 nucleotides are TGTGCCAGCAGTCCTCAAGGAGGGGGCCCCAACGAGCAGTACTTC. This codes for CASSPQGGGPNEQYF.

This clone was picked up a small number of times. The J gene is TRBJ2-2, the V gene TRBV11-3; maybe TRBD2 (5 bases). The CDR3 is 16 amino acids. V was shortened by 2 bases and J by 3 bases, with 13 bases between the two germline ends. CDR1 is SGHNT and CDR2 is YENEEA in the germline V gene. The CDR3: CASSLNTWGDTGELFF. The CDR3 DNA follows: TGTGCCAGCAGCTTAAACACTTGGGGAGACACCGGGGAGCTGTTTTTT. Full variable domain (missing parts from reference TRBV11-3 and TRBJ2-2): EAGVVQSPRYKIIEKKQPVAFWCNPISGHNTLYWYLQNLGQGPELLIRYENEEAVDDSQLPKDRFSAERLKGVDSTLKIQPAELGDSAVYLCASSLNTWGDTGELFFGEGSRLTVL.

The chain combines TRBV10-3 with TRBJ2-7, with D hard to call. The CDR3 contains 13 residues. Trimming shortened V by 3 bases and J by 2 bases, and 8 bases separated the two germline ends. Germline values: CDR1 ENHRY, CDR2 SYGVKD. CDR3 loop: CAISDGPPYEQYF. CDR3 DNA: TGTGCCATCAGTGACGGACCCCCCTACGAGCAGTACTTC.

This clone was recorded only once. The chain is built from TRBV28 and TRBJ1-4; TRBD1 matches 7 bases. The length of the CDR3 is 15 residues. Germline V gene data show CDR1 as MDHEN and CDR2 as SYDVKM. J gave up 7 bases and V 6 bases, and 11 bases lay outside the gene matches. The DNA of the CDR3 is TGTGCCAGCAGCGTACATGACAGGGTGGGTGAAAAACTGTTTTTT. Its translation: CASSVHDRVGEKLFF.

Regarding this clone: One end of the junction is discordant with germline, which a read error may explain. The chain carries TRBV5-6 and TRBJ1-5, with a weak D call TRBD1 (5 bases). Germline V gene sequence: CDR1 SGHDT, CDR2 YYEEEE. The CDR3 is 14 amino acids. The CDR3 DNA follows: TGTGCCAGCAGCTTGACAAGGGGCAAGCAGCCCCAGCATTTT. Translation: CASSLTRGKQPQHF.

The chain carries TRBV29-1 and TRBJ2-1; D uncertain. V was cut by 4 bases and J by 6 bases, with 10 bases left in between. The CDR3 covers 12 residues. The germline V gene has CDR1 SQVTM and CDR2 ANQGSEA. The CDR3 loop is CSVADGGNEQFF. The CDR3 DNA follows: TGCAGCGTTGCGGATGGCGGCAATGAGCAGTTCTTC.